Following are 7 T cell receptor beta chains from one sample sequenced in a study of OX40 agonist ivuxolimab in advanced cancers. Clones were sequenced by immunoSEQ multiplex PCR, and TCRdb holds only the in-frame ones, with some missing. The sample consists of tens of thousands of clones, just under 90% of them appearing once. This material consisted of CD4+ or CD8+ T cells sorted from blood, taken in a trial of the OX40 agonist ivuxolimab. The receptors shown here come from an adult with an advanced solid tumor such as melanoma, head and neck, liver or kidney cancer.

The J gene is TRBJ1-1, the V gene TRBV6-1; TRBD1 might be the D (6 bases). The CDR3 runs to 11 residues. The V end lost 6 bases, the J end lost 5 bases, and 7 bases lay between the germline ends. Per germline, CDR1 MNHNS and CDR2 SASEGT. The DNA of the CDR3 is TGTGCCAGCAGACAGGGAACTGAAGCTTTCTTT. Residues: CASRQGTEAFF.

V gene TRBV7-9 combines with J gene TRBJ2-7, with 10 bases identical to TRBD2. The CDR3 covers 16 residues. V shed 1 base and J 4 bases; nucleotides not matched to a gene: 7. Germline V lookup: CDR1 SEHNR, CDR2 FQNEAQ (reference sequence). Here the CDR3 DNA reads TGTGCCAGCAGCTTAGGAGCGGGAGGGCTTCGATACGAGCAGTACTTC. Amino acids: CASSLGAGGLRYEQYF.

Written as DNA, the CDR3 is TGTGCCAGCAGCTTGGGTGTCGGGAGAATGGGGACCCAGTACTTC. Translated: CASSLGVGRMGTQYF. This rearrangement joins TRBV5-6 to TRBJ2-5; a weak D match, TRBD2 (6 bases). The germline V gene encodes CDR1 SGHDT and CDR2 YYEEEE. V was cut by 0 bases and J by 7 bases, with 16 bases left in between. The CDR3 runs to 15 residues.

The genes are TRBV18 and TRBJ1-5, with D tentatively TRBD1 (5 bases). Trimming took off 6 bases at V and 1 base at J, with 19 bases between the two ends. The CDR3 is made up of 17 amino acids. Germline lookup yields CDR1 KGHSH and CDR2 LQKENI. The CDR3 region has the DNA TGTGCCAGCTCTCCCTTGGGTAGTGGGGCCAGCAATCAGCCCCAGCATTTT. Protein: CASSPLGSGASNQPQHF.

The CDR3 loop reads CASSLKTGRTPTDTQYF. DNA for the CDR3: TGTGCCAGCAGCCTAAAGACAGGACGAACCCCGACAGATACGCAGTATTTT. The chain uses TRBV7-7 and TRBJ2-3, with D maybe TRBD1 (6 bases). CDR1 and CDR2 (germline): SSHAT, FNYEAQ (reference sequence). Trimming stripped 5 bases from V and 3 bases from J, with 21 bases between. CDR3 length equals 17 residues. Full variable domain (remainder filled in from reference TRBV7-7 and TRBJ2-3): GAGVSQSPRYKVTKRGQDVTLRCDPISSHATLYWYQQALGQGPEFLTYFNYEAQPDKSGLPSDRFSAERPEGSISTLTIQRTEQRDSAMYRCASSLKTGRTPTDTQYFGPGTRLTVL.

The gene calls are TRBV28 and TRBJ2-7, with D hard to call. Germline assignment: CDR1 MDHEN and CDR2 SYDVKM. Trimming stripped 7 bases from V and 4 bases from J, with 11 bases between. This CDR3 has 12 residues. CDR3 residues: CASTETAYEQYF. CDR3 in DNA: TGTGCCAGCACCGAGACTGCTTACGAGCAGTACTTC.

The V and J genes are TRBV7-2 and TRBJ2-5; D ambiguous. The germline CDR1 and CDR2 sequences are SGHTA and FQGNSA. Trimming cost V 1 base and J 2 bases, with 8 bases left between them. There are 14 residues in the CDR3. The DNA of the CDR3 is TGTGCCAGCAGCTTAGGTACAGAACAAGAGACCCAGTACTTC. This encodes CASSLGTEQETQYF.